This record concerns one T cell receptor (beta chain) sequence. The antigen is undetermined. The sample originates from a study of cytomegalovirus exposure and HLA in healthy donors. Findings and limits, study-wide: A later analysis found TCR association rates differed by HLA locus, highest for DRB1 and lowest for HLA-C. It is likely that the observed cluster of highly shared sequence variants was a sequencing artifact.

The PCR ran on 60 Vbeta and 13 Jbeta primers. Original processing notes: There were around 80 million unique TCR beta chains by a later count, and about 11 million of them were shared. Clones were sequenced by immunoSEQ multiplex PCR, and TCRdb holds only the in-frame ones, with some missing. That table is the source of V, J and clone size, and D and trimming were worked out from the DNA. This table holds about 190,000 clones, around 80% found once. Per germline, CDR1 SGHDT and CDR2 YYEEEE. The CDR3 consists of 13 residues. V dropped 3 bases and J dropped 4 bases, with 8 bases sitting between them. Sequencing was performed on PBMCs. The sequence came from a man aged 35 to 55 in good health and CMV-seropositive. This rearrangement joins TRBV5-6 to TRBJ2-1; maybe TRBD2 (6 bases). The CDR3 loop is CASSWGLYNEQFF. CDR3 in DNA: TGTGCCAGCAGCTGGGGACTTTACAATGAGCAGTTCTTC.